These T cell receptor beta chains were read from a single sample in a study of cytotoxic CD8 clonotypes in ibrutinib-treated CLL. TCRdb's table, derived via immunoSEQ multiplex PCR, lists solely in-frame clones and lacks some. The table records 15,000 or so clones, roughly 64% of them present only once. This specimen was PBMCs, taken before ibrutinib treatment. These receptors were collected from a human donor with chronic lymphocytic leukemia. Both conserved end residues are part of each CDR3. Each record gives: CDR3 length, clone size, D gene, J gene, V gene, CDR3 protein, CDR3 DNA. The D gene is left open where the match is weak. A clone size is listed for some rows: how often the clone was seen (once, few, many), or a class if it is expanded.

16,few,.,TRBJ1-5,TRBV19,CASSNGGASSNQPQHF,TGTGCCAGTAGTAATGGTGGCGCTTCTAGCAATCAGCCCCAGCATTTT
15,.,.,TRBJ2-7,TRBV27,CASSLGPGVPYEQYF,TGTGCCAGCAGTTTAGGACCAGGGGTCCCCTACGAGCAGTACTTC
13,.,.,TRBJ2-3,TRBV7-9,CASSLEATDTQYF,TGTGCCAGCAGCTTAGAGGCCACAGATACGCAGTATTTT
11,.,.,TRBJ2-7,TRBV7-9,CASSLGLEQYF,TGTGCCAGCAGCTTAGGACTCGAGCAGTACTTC
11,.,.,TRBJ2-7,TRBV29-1,CSVVMTYEQYF,TGCAGCGTAGTTATGACCTACGAGCAGTACTTC
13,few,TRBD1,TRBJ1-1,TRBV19,CASSPDRHQVAFF,TGTGCCAGTAGTCCGGACAGGCACCAGGTAGCTTTCTTT
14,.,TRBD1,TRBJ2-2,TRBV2,CASSGQGNTGELFF,TGTGCCAGCAGCGGACAGGGGAACACCGGGGAGCTGTTTTTT
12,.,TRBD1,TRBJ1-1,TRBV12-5,CASGHWTGEAFF,TGTGCTAGTGGTCACTGGACAGGAGAAGCTTTCTTT
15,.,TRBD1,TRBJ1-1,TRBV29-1,CSVEDLGRGLTEAFF,TGCAGCGTTGAAGATCTTGGCAGGGGGCTCACTGAAGCTTTCTTT
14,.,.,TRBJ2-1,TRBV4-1,CASSPSRAGNEQFF,TGCGCCAGCAGCCCCTCCCGTGCGGGCAATGAGCAGTTCTTC
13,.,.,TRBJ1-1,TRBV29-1,CSVLRDFGTEAFF,TGCAGCGTGTTACGGGATTTCGGAACTGAAGCTTTCTTT
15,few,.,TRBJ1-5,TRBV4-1,CASSQATGRNQPQHF,TGCGCCAGCAGCCAAGCAACAGGGCGCAATCAGCCCCAGCATTTT
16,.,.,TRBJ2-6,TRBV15,CATSRDSTSGANVLTF,TGTGCCACCAGCAGAGACAGTACCTCTGGGGCCAACGTCCTGACTTTC